This entry is about one TCR beta chain. What it binds is unknown. The CDR3 has 14 amino acids. V dropped 5 bases and J dropped 4 bases, with 14 bases sitting between them. Germline loops: CDR1 SQVTM, CDR2 ANQGSEA. The data were produced by immunoSEQ multiplex PCR, yet TCRdb's version contains in-frame clones alone and is incomplete. In the table there are 25,000 to 30,000 clones, 90% to 95% of which are singletons. The sample belongs to a study of chemoradiotherapy in HPV16-positive cancers. Study-wide findings and caveats: Candidate HPV-specific clones and E7-related TCR motifs grew in tumor during treatment. For HPV16-positive patients, expanding HPV-responsive T cells associated with longer recurrence-free survival.

This clonotype was sampled from a human donor with HPV-associated anogenital cancer. Source: blood, taken from a patient who underwent chemoradiotherapy. The rearrangement joins TRBV29-1 to TRBJ1-4; maybe TRBD1 (6 bases). This chain's CDR3 is CSVQTGRLNEKLFF. The DNA of the CDR3 is TGCAGCGTTCAAACAGGGCGCCTTAATGAAAAACTGTTTTTT.